Included here is one TCR beta chain sequence, with context. Its target is not known. The data were obtained in a study of T-cell memory formation after mild COVID-19. Study conclusions and caveats: The study found balanced CD4/CD8 in clones contracting day 15 to 85 and a CD4+ lean in later expanders. Detection of some responders pre-infection suggested pre-existing cross-reactive memory T cells participated.

The V end was cut by 0 bases, the J end by 12 bases, with 12 bases between. This CDR3 has 13 residues. CDR1 is GTSNPN, CDR2 SVGIG, per germline (reference sequence). Sample barcodes and UMIs were carried by the TCR alpha and TCR beta cDNA libraries that 5'RACE generated with constant-segment primers. MiXCR, applied by TCRdb to the 5' RACE reads, yields one record per CDR3 protein. Of hundreds of thousands of distinct CDR3 sequences listed, about 20% are singletons. Sequencing was performed on PBMCs or a T cell subset sorted from them (not recorded which). V and J are TRBV30 and TRBJ1-6; D is unresolved. This clonotype originated in an adult woman who had mild COVID-19 (a few samples of this study predate the infection). Cell type and time point are not known. For the CDR3, the DNA is TGTGCCTGGAGTGTAGGTTCCAGCGAACCCCTCCACTTT. Its protein is CAWSVGSSEPLHF.